This TCR beta chain was sequenced for a study of identical twins. The CDR3 loop spans 11 amino acids. Trimming took 3 bases from V and 5 from J, leaving 5 bases between them. Findings and limits, study-wide: Twin-shared out-of-frame alpha sequences were enriched for low generation probability. The study based its conclusions on cross-sectional statistical analysis and did not follow the same donors. Carriage of fewer insertions was seen in abundant cord blood beta clonotypes, whereas memory repertoires showed none.

This clonotype is a singleton in its sample. Its antigen is still unknown. MiXCR, run by TCRdb on the 5' RACE reads, gives a single entry per CDR3 protein. The table includes some 590,000 distinct CDR3 sequences, approximately 10% detected once. These sequences were also reported in another study, on yellow fever vaccine responses in identical twins.

The sequencing sample was made of PBMCs. This chain connects TRBV12-3 or TRBV12-4 to TRBJ2-7; D is ambiguous. This TCR was sampled from a woman between 18 and 29 years old in good health. CDR3 sequence reads: CASSLRHEQYF. The CDR3 DNA is TGTGCCAGCAGTTTGCGTCACGAGCAGTACTTC.